This T cell receptor (beta chain) originates from a study of T cell responses to AZD1222 COVID-19 vaccine. General study results and limits: Spike was spanned by vaccine-associated CD4 TCRs, which were dominant at 160-218 and 743-854. Once two AZD1222 doses were given, Spike-specific TCR breadth and depth went up.

With respect to this clone: Antigen specificity is unknown.

Clones were read by immunoSEQ multiplex PCR, and TCRdb kept only the in-frame ones, dropping some. The table records more than 110,000 clones, more than 85% of them present only once. V lost 6 bases and J 2 bases, leaving 10 bases between the germline ends. The CDR3 is 13 amino acids. Germline assignment: CDR1 LNHDA and CDR2 SQIVND (reference sequence). The origin of this receptor is an adult in good health. The chain links TRBV19 to TRBJ1-1; D gene ambiguous. The input for sequencing was peripheral blood, taken on day 0 of AZD1222 vaccination. Here the CDR3 DNA reads TGTGCCAGTAGCGAACAAACTAACACTGAAGCTTTCTTT. This translates into CASSEQTNTEAFF.